The rows below give T cell receptor beta chains drawn from one sample of a study of PD-1 blockade in classical Hodgkin lymphoma. Measured with immunoSEQ multiplex PCR; TCRdb has only the in-frame clones, and not every one. This sample has under 70,000 clones, with 88% found just once. Sequences were derived from peripheral blood mononuclear cells (PBMCs), sampled at baseline. The source of these receptors is a human donor with classical Hodgkin lymphoma. The CDR3 runs from the conserved cysteine through the conserved F or W. A D gene is named only where the DNA matches it firmly. The listing skips clone size in some rows; elsewhere it reads once, few, many or a size class.

D	J	V	size	DNA	CDR3
TRBD2	TRBJ2-7	TRBV9	.	TGTGCCAGCAGCGTAGACCTAGCGGGCGCCGCCGAGCAGTACTTC	CASSVDLAGAAEQYF
.	TRBJ1-2	TRBV7-2	.	TGTGCCAGCAGCTTAGCGGAAGGAAATGGCTACACCTTC	CASSLAEGNGYTF
.	TRBJ2-1	TRBV5-4	.	TGTGCCAGCAGCGTAGACAAGAGCTCCTACAATGAGCAGTTCTTC	CASSVDKSSYNEQFF
TRBD1	TRBJ1-2	TRBV2	.	TGTGCCAGATATATGCTGAACAGGGGGGCTCACTATGGCTACACCTTC	CARYMLNRGAHYGYTF
.	TRBJ1-3	TRBV7-6	.	TGTGCCAGCAGCTTAGCGGGAAGCTCTGGAAACACCATATATTTT	CASSLAGSSGNTIYF
TRBD2	TRBJ2-5	TRBV5-1	.	TGCGCCAGCAGCTTGGAAGGGGCTAGCGGACTTGAGACCCAGTACTTC	CASSLEGASGLETQYF
TRBD2	TRBJ2-4	TRBV28	.	TGTGCCAGCAGCCCCTGGGGACTAGCGGGGGGGACGGTAGCCAAAAACATTCAGTACTTC	CASSPWGLAGGTVAKNIQYF
TRBD2	TRBJ2-2	TRBV4-3	.	TGCGCCAGCAGCTTTTTAGCGGGGGGGCCGATTGACGGGGAGCTGTTTTTT	CASSFLAGGPIDGELFF
.	TRBJ1-2	TRBV19	.	TGTGCCAGTAGTATAGTTGCGGATTTGTACTATGGCTACACCTTC	CASSIVADLYYGYTF
.	TRBJ1-1	TRBV4-3	.	TGCGCCAGCAGCCAAGCTACGGAGTCACTCACTGAAGCTTTCTTT	CASSQATESLTEAFF
TRBD1	TRBJ1-2	TRBV19	once	TGTGCCAGTAGTGCTACCGGGACAGGCGGTAGCTATGGCTACACCTTC	CASSATGTGGSYGYTF
.	TRBJ2-3	TRBV5-1	.	TGCGCCAGCAGCTCCACAGATACGCAGTATTTT	CASSSTDTQYF
.	TRBJ1-5	TRBV27	.	TGTGCCAGCAGTTTATCGCAGGGATCAGACCAGCCCCAGCATTTT	CASSLSQGSDQPQHF
TRBD2	TRBJ2-1	TRBV6-6	.	TGTGCCAGCAGGTCCGGGACCACCACGGGGAGGGAGTTCTTC	CASRSGTTTGREFF
TRBD2	TRBJ2-1	TRBV7-9	.	TGTGCCAGCAGCTTAGTGTGGCTAGCGGATTCCTACAATGAGCAGTTCTTC	CASSLVWLADSYNEQFF
.	TRBJ1-1	TRBV6-5	.	TGTGCCAGCAGTCGAGGGGGACAAGCGAACACTGAAGCTTTCTTT	CASSRGGQANTEAFF
.	TRBJ1-5	TRBV7-9	.	TGTGCCAGCAGCTTCGGCGGGCTAAACAATCAGCCCCAGCATTTT	CASSFGGLNNQPQHF
TRBD1	TRBJ1-2	TRBV20-1	.	TGCAGTGCTGGGGACAGGGATGGCTACACCTTC	CSAGDRDGYTF
.	TRBJ1-4	TRBV10-3	.	TGTGCCATCAGTGAACTGGGGGATACTGAAAAACTGTTTTTT	CAISELGDTEKLFF
TRBD2	TRBJ2-4	TRBV7-2	.	TGTGCCAGCAGCCCTCCTTTAGCGGGGCTTAAAAACATTCAGTACTTC	CASSPPLAGLKNIQYF
.	TRBJ1-2	TRBV11-2	medium-sized	TGTGCCAGCAGCCAGACGGACTATGGCTACACCTTC	CASSQTDYGYTF
.	TRBJ2-1	TRBV7-6	.	TGTGCCAGCAGCTTAGTTAGGGGGGTCCCCCTCTTC	CASSLVRGVPLF
.	TRBJ2-7	TRBV7-9	few	TGTGCCAGCAGCTTAGCGATTGAACTTGAGCAGTACTTC	CASSLAIELEQYF
TRBD1	TRBJ1-5	TRBV29-1	.	TGCAGCGTTGAGATGAGTCGGTACAGGGGCGAGTGTTTGTATCAGCCCCAGCATTTT	CSVEMSRYRGECLYQPQHF
TRBD2	TRBJ2-2	TRBV9	.	TGTGCCAGCAGCGTAGTGTCTAGCGGGGGGCGCACCGGGGAGCTGTTTTTT	CASSVVSSGGRTGELFF
.	TRBJ1-2	TRBV5-6	few	TGTGCCAGCAGCTTGGAAGGCGCAAACTATGGCTACACCTTC	CASSLEGANYGYTF
.	TRBJ1-6	TRBV6-4	.	TGTGCCAGCAGTGAGACAGCTTATTCACCCCTCCACTTT	CASSETAYSPLHF
.	TRBJ1-1	TRBV25-1	.	TGTGCCAGCAGTGAATCTGTGGGAACTGAAGCTTTCTTT	CASSESVGTEAFF
TRBD2	TRBJ2-7	TRBV5-1	.	TGCGCCAGCAGCCCACTAGCGGGGGTGGCCTACGAGCAGTACTTC	CASSPLAGVAYEQYF
TRBD1	TRBJ1-1	TRBV28	.	TGTGCCAGCAGTACAGGGGCCCCCCCGAACACTGAAGCTTTCTTT	CASSTGAPPNTEAFF
.	TRBJ2-3	TRBV5-6	.	TGTGCCAGCAGCTTTGCCAGCACAGATACGCAGTATTTT	CASSFASTDTQYF